Presented here are 8 T cell receptor beta chains from one specimen sequenced in a study of PD-1 blockade in classical Hodgkin lymphoma. All trial patients relapsed after autologous stem cell transplantation. Assay used: immunoSEQ multiplex PCR; TCRdb lists only in-frame clones, some missing. The table lists about 4,300 clones, 63% of them singletons. The sequencing used peripheral blood mononuclear cells (PBMCs), collected at baseline. These receptor sequences come from a human donor with classical Hodgkin lymphoma.

The chain has TRBV19 and TRBJ2-3; 15 positions agree with TRBD2. The CDR3 covers 21 residues. The V segment lost 6 bases and the J segment 5 bases; nucleotides outside the gene matches: 21. From germline, CDR1 is LNHDA and CDR2 SQIVND (reference sequence). CDR3 DNA sequence: TGTGCCAGTAGCATCACTCCCGCGGAATGGACTAGCGGGGGGGTTATAGATACGCAGTATTTT. This encodes CASSITPAEWTSGGVIDTQYF.

The genes are TRBV7-9 and TRBJ2-5, with TRBD1 identical over 7 bases. This CDR3 comprises 12 residues. V lost 8 bases to trimming and J lost 4 bases; unmatched junction nucleotides: 4. Germline CDR1 is SEHNR and CDR2 is FQNEAQ (reference sequence). The CDR3 sequence: CASGNRGETQYF. CDR3 coding DNA: TGTGCCAGCGGAAACAGGGGAGAGACCCAGTACTTC.

The chain couples TRBV9 to TRBJ2-3, with 8 bases aligning to TRBD2. CDR3 length: 15 residues. Trimming cost V 1 base and J 5 bases; bases outside gene matches: 6. Germline lookup yields CDR1 SGDLS and CDR2 YYNGEE. CDR3: CASSVSGRGGDTQYF. DNA for the CDR3: TGTGCCAGCAGCGTAAGCGGCCGGGGGGGAGATACGCAGTATTTT.

This clone was seen a handful of times. The chain carries TRBV5-8 and TRBJ2-7; 11 bases align to TRBD2. The CDR3 spans 16 residues. Germline V CDR1 and CDR2: SGHTS, YDEGEE. The junction had 10 bases not matched to a gene; V was cut back by 4 bases and J by 4 bases. The CDR3 DNA follows: TGTGCCAGCAGCCAACCGACTAGCGGGACGAATTACGAGCAGTACTTC. Translating it yields CASSQPTSGTNYEQYF. The variable domain in full, completed from reference TRBV5-8 and TRBJ2-7, reads EAGVTQSPTHLIKTRGQQATLRCSPISGHTSVYWYQQALGLGLQFLLWYDEGEERNRGNFPPRFSGRQFPNYSSELNVNALELEDSALYLCASSQPTSGTNYEQYFGPGTRLTVT.

The J gene is TRBJ1-1, the V gene TRBV6-1, with D possibly matching TRBD1 (6 bases). Germline assignment: CDR1 MNHNS and CDR2 SASEGT. This CDR3 contains 14 residues. V was pared by 5 bases and J by 6 bases, with 16 bases between. The DNA of the CDR3 is TGTGCCAGCAGTTCGGCAGGGGCTACGTCTGAAGCTTTCTTT. It specifies CASSSAGATSEAFF.

Here the CDR3 reads CATSRDHGGYNEQFF. Here the CDR3 DNA reads TGTGCCACCAGCAGAGATCACGGGGGATACAATGAGCAGTTCTTC. The V and J genes are TRBV15 and TRBJ2-1; possible D gene TRBD2, 6 bases. Trimming cost V 0 bases and J 4 bases, with 10 bases left between them. The CDR3 loop spans 15 amino acids. Germline values: CDR1 LNHNV, CDR2 YYDKDF (reference sequence).

The rearrangement joins TRBV6-1 to TRBJ2-5, with D perhaps being TRBD1 or TRBD2 (5 bases each). The V end lost 0 bases, the J end lost 1 base, and 12 bases lay between the germline ends. The CDR3 runs 16 residues. Germline CDR1 MNHNS, CDR2 SASEGT. The CDR3 DNA is TGTGCCAGCAGTGAAGCGACTGGGGGAGTCCAAGAGACCCAGTACTTC. Translating it yields CASSEATGGVQETQYF.

The chain employs TRBV9 and TRBJ2-6; no definite D call. Germline CDR1 reads SGDLS; CDR2 reads YYNGEE. The CDR3 totals 13 residues. CDR3 nucleotide sequence: TGTGCGAGCGACGGCTCTGGGGCCAACGTCCTGACTTTC. Amino acid sequence: CASDGSGANVLTF.